These 21 T cell receptor beta chains originate from one sample sequenced in a study of blood T cells in healthy people across ages. A J-beta primer mix and a sample-barcoded 5' primer were used in a second PCR of roughly 7 to 12 cycles. TCRdb fed the 5' RACE reads into MiXCR, producing one record per CDR3 protein. The data hold about 900,000 distinct CDR3 sequences, with 62% observed a single time. The sample taken for sequencing was blood. All receptors derive from a man younger than 45 in good health.

V gene TRBV7-9 combines with J gene TRBJ2-1; D gene ambiguous. In germline, CDR1 is SEHNR, CDR2 FQNEAQ (reference sequence). Trimming removed 4 bases from V and 9 bases from J, with 16 bases in between. The CDR3 totals 14 residues. This CDR3 is CASSSDVGGIEQFF. In nucleotides, the CDR3 is TGTGCCAGCAGCTCGGACGTAGGTGGTATTGAGCAGTTCTTC. Supplemented by reference TRBV7-9 and TRBJ2-1, the full variable domain reads DTGVSQNPRHKITKRGQNVTFRCDPISEHNRLYWYRQTLGQGPEFLTYFQNEAQLEKSRLLSDRFSAERPKGSFSTLEIQRTEQGDSAMYLCASSSDVGGIEQFFGPGTRLTVL.

V usage is TRBV6-5 and J usage is TRBJ2-1, with D perhaps given as TRBD1 or TRBD2 (6 bases each). The V end lost 8 bases, the J end lost 3 bases, and 17 bases lay between the germline ends. Germline CDR1 is MNHEY and CDR2 is SVGAGI. There are 15 residues in the CDR3. CDR3 coding DNA: TGTGCCAGCCGCCCCAGGGGCGGGGACTACAATGAGCAGTTCTTC. Translating it yields CASRPRGGDYNEQFF.

The chain recombines TRBV7-2 with TRBJ1-6; D might be TRBD1 (5 bases). The germline CDR1 and CDR2 sequences are SGHTA and FQGNSA. The CDR3 spans 15 residues. V was trimmed by 8 bases and J by 7 bases, leaving 18 bases between them. The CDR3 DNA follows: TGTGCCAGCGTAATCGACAGCGAGGGAAATTCACCCCTCCACTTT. Amino acid sequence: CASVIDSEGNSPLHF.

This clonotype appeared a few times. This chain's CDR3 is CATSRGQGWQYF. The CDR3 nucleotides read TGTGCCACCAGCAGGGGACAGGGGTGGCAGTACTTC. V is TRBV15 and J is TRBJ2-4; 10 nucleotides align to TRBD1. CDR3 size: 12 residues. With 3 bases clipped from V and 13 bases from J, the junction kept 3 bases outside the gene matches. CDR1 is LNHNV, CDR2 YYDKDF, per germline (reference sequence).

The table lists this clonotype with a count of one. This chain connects TRBV7-2 to TRBJ2-2; no clear D gene. CDR1 SGHTA and CDR2 FQGNSA come from the germline V gene. V lost 3 bases to trimming and J lost 7 bases, with 18 bases between them. This CDR3 has 16 residues. The CDR3 DNA sequence: TGTGCCAGCAGCTTTGGCCTAGGAGCCGTCATCGGGGAGCTGTTTTTT. Translating gives CASSFGLGAVIGELFF. The complete variable domain, with remaining parts taken from reference TRBV7-2 and TRBJ2-2, reads GAGVSQSPSNKVTEKGKDVELRCDPISGHTALYWYRQSLGQGLEFLIYFQGNSAPDKSGLPSDRFSAERTGGSVSTLTIQRTQQEDSAVYLCASSFGLGAVIGELFFGEGSRLTVL.

The chain couples TRBV20-1 to TRBJ2-5; D remains unclear. In germline, CDR1 is DFQATT, CDR2 SNEGSKA (reference sequence). The CDR3 totals 11 residues. The V and J ends lost 3 bases and 5 bases respectively, with 7 bases between them. This CDR3 reads CSASYPETQYF. The CDR3, as DNA: TGCAGTGCTAGTTATCCGGAGACCCAGTACTTC.

The chain carries TRBV5-5 and TRBJ2-5; D is perhaps TRBD1 or TRBD2 (5 bases each). The tail of the sequence fits TRBJ2-7 better, so the J call may be wrong. CDR1 SGHKS and CDR2 YYEKEE come from the germline V gene (reference sequence). The CDR3 covers 14 residues. CDR3 bases: TGTGCCAGCAGCTTGGAATGGGGCGGGTACGAGCAGTACTTC. Amino acids: CASSLEWGGYEQYF.

This clonotype was observed a few times. The gene calls are TRBV10-3 and TRBJ2-1; 7 bases are a match to TRBD1. CDR1 ENHRY and CDR2 SYGVKD come from the germline V gene. V was pared by 10 bases and J by 4 bases, with 4 bases of the junction left unmatched. The CDR3 contains 12 residues. This CDR3 reads CATGQIYNEQFF. Here the CDR3 DNA reads TGTGCCACGGGACAGATATACAATGAGCAGTTCTTC.

This chain uses TRBV28 with TRBJ2-7, with D perhaps matching TRBD1 or TRBD2 (7 bases each). CDR3 size: 14 residues. Germline lookup yields CDR1 MDHEN and CDR2 SYDVKM. V lost 5 bases and J 4 bases, leaving 15 bases between the germline ends. The CDR3 coding sequence is TGTGCCAGCAGTCCAACAGGGGAGGGGTACGAGCAGTACTTC. Amino acid sequence: CASSPTGEGYEQYF.

CDR3 loop: CASSGGTYEQFF. The CDR3 DNA follows: TGCGCCAGCAGCGGCGGGACATATGAGCAGTTCTTC. The chain employs TRBV5-1 and TRBJ2-1; D assignment may be TRBD1 or TRBD2 (6 bases each). This CDR3 comprises 12 residues. Germline loops: CDR1 SGHRS, CDR2 YFSETQ. Trimming left V 4 bases short and J 8 bases short, with 10 bases between.

The chain joins TRBV6-5 to TRBJ2-1; 10 bases line up with TRBD2. Germline CDR1 is MNHEY and CDR2 is SVGAGI. J was trimmed by 0 bases and V by 0 bases; bases with no gene match: 11. The CDR3 consists of 20 residues. CDR3 loop: CASSYSSRASGGPSYNEQFF. Written as DNA, the CDR3 is TGTGCCAGCAGTTACTCTTCACGTGCTAGCGGGGGCCCCTCCTACAATGAGCAGTTCTTC.

This clonotype was picked up a small number of times. The chain joins TRBV12-3 or TRBV12-4 to TRBJ1-6; TRBD1 aligns across 7 bases. The CDR3 extends over 12 amino acids. V lost 6 bases to trimming and J lost 7 bases; unmatched junction nucleotides: 0. The CDR3 nucleotides read TGTGCCAGCAGACAGGGGAATTCACCCCTCCACTTT. Translated, it gives CASRQGNSPLHF.

In its sample, this clonotype was seen a few times. The chain joins TRBV28 to TRBJ2-4; 8 nucleotides match TRBD1. From germline, CDR1 is MDHEN and CDR2 SYDVKM. The V gene end was trimmed by 5 bases and the J gene end by 4 bases; junction bases not matched to a gene: 10. This CDR3 contains 16 residues. Here the CDR3 reads CASSTTQGALKNIQYF. DNA of the CDR3: TGTGCCAGCAGTACGACCCAGGGGGCGCTTAAAAACATTCAGTACTTC.

The chain links TRBV28 to TRBJ2-7, with 7 bases matching TRBD2. Unmatched junction bases numbered 4, after V lost 1 base and J lost 7 bases. This CDR3 has 13 residues. Per the germline V gene, CDR1 is MDHEN and CDR2 is SYDVKM. The CDR3 here is CASSLSSGNEQYF. Written as DNA, the CDR3 is TGTGCCAGCAGTTTATCGAGCGGGAATGAGCAGTACTTC.

The chain has TRBV3-1 and TRBJ2-7; D is possibly TRBD1 or TRBD2 (6 bases each). The end of the DNA fits TRBJ2-4 better, so the J call may be wrong. Germline V gene data show CDR1 as LGHDT and CDR2 as YNNKEL (reference sequence). This CDR3 has 15 amino acids. The DNA for the CDR3 is TGTGCCAGCAGCCGTAGGGGGGCCCGAGAAAACATTCAGTACTTC. Amino acids: CASSRRGARENIQYF.

This sequence joins TRBV20-1 and TRBJ1-6, with 7 bases aligning to TRBD1. The CDR3 totals 14 residues. CDR1 DFQATT and CDR2 SNEGSKA come from the germline V gene (reference sequence). The V gene end was trimmed by 6 bases and the J gene end by 9 bases; junction bases not matched to a gene: 11. CDR3 sequence (DNA): TGCAGTGCCAAGACTGCGACAGGGACTTCACCCCTCCACTTT. It translates to CSAKTATGTSPLHF.

This chain uses TRBV4-2 with TRBJ2-3; TRBD2 matches at 15 bases. V trimming: 2 bases; J trimming: 2 bases; junction bases outside the gene matches: 8. CDR3 length: 19 residues. Per germline, CDR1 LGHNA and CDR2 YNFKEQ. CDR3 sequence: CASSQLGGLAGGHTDTQYF. Here the CDR3 DNA reads TGTGCCAGCAGCCAACTGGGGGGACTAGCGGGGGGTCACACAGATACGCAGTATTTT.

The rearrangement joins TRBV6-2 or TRBV6-3 to TRBJ2-7; TRBD2 is a possible D gene (5 bases). The last part of the DNA fits TRBJ2-5 better; the J call may be wrong. CDR1 and CDR2 (germline): MNHEY, SVGEGT. This CDR3 has 13 residues. In DNA form, the CDR3 reads TGTGCCAGCAGTTACTCGAGGGCACCGACCCAGTACTTC. The encoded protein is CASSYSRAPTQYF.

J is TRBJ1-1 and V is TRBV4-2, with D possibly TRBD1 on 5 matching bases. V was shortened by 1 base and J by 0 bases, with 9 bases between the two germline ends. The CDR3 covers 15 residues. Germline V gene sequence: CDR1 LGHNA, CDR2 YNFKEQ. The CDR3 region is CASSQARGVNTEAFF. The CDR3, as DNA: TGTGCCAGCAGCCAAGCACGGGGGGTGAACACTGAAGCTTTCTTT.

This clonotype was picked up a small number of times. DNA for the CDR3: TGTGCCAGCAGCTTAACGCGCGACGGTGGCTACACCTTC. Residues: CASSLTRDGGYTF. This chain uses TRBV7-3 with TRBJ1-2; D remains ambiguous. This CDR3 has 13 residues. Trimming stripped 0 bases from V and 7 bases from J, with 9 bases between. Per the germline V gene, CDR1 is SGHTA and CDR2 is FQGTGA.

This clonotype appeared once. The rearrangement uses TRBV24-1 and TRBJ2-3, with TRBD1 matching 7 bases. The CDR3 runs 17 residues. The V segment lost 3 bases and the J segment 3 bases; nucleotides outside the gene matches: 11. CDR1 and CDR2 from the germline V gene are KGHDR and SFDVKD. The CDR3: CATSDSDPGRGTDTQYF. CDR3 DNA sequence: TGTGCCACCAGTGATAGCGACCCCGGCAGGGGGACAGATACGCAGTATTTT.